A selection of T cell receptor beta chains follows, all from one sample in a study of blood T cells in healthy people across ages. Using its own MiXCR run on the 5' RACE reads, TCRdb lists one record per CDR3 protein. The sample shows 1.5 million to 1.9 million distinct CDR3 sequences, approximately 39% of them seen only once. Specimen: blood. The receptors here all came from a woman between 18 and 29 years old in good health. CDR3s leave out the opening cysteine and the closing phenylalanine or tryptophan. Size is omitted from some rows. Given values are once, few, many or a class for expanded clones.

abundance,j_gene,v_gene,CDR3aa
few,TRBJ2-5,TRBV9,ASSGSGRSEETQY
.,TRBJ2-7,TRBV29-1,SVASGASSYNGQY
few,TRBJ2-3,TRBV5-1,ASSELAGGVDTQY
.,TRBJ1-2,TRBV6-2/TRBV6-3,ASSYSADGYT
.,TRBJ2-3,TRBV28,ASVGGRKSGTDTQY
.,TRBJ1-6,TRBV6-1,ASRAGAAPLH
.,TRBJ2-1,TRBV15,ATSRTFTGGAVEQF
few,.,TRBV12-5,ASGLVLAGAYNEQY
.,TRBJ2-2,TRBV14,ASSPLGLPTGELF
.,TRBJ2-7,TRBV29-1,SVEGLQEEQY
few,TRBJ1-4,TRBV29-1,SGGVSEKLF
.,TRBJ1-1,TRBV30,AWSYAGTEAF
.,TRBJ1-2,TRBV7-9,ASSLGRTGAIHDYGYT